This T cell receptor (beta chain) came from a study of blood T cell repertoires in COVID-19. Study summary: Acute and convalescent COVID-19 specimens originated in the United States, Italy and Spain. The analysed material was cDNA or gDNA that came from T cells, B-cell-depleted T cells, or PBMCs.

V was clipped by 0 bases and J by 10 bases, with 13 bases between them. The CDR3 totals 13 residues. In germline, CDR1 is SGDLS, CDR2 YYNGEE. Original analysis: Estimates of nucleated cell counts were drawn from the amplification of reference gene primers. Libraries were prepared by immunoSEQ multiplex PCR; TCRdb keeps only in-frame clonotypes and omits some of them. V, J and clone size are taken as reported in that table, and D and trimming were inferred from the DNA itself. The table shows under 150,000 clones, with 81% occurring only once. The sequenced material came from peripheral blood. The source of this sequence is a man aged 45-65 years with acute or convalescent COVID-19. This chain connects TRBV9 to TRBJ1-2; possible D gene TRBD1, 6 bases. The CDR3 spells CASSVAGAKDYTF. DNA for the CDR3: TGTGCCAGCAGCGTAGCAGGGGCGAAGGACTACACCTTC.